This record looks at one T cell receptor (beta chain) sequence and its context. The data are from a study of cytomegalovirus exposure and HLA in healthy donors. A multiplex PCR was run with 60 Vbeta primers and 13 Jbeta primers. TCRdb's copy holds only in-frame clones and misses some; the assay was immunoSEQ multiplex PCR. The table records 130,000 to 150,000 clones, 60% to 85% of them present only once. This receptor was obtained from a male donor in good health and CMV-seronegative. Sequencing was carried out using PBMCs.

CDR3 DNA: TGTGCCAGCAGTGACGGGACAGGGGGCACAGATACGCAGTATTTT. Protein product: CASSDGTGGTDTQYF. The chain is built from TRBV6-4 and TRBJ2-3; 10 nucleotides match TRBD1. This CDR3 is built from 15 residues. CDR1 is MRHNA, CDR2 SNTAGT, per germline. V lost 2 bases and J lost 1; bases outside the gene matches: 0.